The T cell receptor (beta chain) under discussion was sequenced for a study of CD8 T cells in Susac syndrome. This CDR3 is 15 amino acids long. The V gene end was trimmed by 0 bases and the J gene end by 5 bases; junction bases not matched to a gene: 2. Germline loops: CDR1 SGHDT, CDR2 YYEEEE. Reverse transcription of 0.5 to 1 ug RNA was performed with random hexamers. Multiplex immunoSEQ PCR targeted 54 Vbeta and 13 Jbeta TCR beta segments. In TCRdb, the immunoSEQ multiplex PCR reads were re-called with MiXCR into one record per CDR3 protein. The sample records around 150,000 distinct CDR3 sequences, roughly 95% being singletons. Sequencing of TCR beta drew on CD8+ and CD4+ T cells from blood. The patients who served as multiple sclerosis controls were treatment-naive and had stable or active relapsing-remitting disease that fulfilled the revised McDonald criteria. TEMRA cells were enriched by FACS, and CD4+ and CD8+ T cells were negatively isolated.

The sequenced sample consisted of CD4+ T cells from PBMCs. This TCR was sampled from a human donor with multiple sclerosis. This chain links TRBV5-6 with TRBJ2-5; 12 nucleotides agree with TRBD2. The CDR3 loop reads CASSLGLAGAETQYF. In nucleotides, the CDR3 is TGTGCCAGCAGCTTGGGACTAGCGGGGGCGGAGACCCAGTACTTC.